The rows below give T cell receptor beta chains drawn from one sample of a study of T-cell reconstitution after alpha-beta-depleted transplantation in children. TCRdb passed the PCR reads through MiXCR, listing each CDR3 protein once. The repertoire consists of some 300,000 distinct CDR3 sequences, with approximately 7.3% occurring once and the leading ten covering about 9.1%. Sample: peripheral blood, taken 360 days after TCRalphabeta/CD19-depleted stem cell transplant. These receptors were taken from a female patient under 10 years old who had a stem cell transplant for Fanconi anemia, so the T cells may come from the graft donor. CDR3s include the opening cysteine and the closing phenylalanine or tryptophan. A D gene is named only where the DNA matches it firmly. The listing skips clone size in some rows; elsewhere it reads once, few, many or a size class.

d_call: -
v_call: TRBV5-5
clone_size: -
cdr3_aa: CASSFRVGYTF

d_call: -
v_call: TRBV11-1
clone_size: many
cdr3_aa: CASSLSRRPGRFHYEQYF

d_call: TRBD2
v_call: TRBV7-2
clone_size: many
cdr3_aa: CASSFLAGVPNEQFF

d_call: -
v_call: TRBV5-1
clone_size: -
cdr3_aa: CASSFYGTLNSPLHF

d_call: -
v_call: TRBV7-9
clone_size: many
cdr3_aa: CASTETTNTGELFF

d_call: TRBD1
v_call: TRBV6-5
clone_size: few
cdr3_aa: CASRYRDSVQATNEKLFF

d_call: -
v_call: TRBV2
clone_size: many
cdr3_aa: CASSGDLRGQQYF

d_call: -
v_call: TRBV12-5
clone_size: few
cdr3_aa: CASGLDSYYGYTF

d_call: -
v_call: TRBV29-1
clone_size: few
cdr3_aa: CSVEDLGAGNDQYF

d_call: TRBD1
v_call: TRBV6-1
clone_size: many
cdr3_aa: CASSRGTGGPHVLTF

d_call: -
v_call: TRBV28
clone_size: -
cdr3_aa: CASSSLSSDTQYF

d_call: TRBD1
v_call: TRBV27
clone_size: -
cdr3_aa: CASSDRGPFSYNEQFF

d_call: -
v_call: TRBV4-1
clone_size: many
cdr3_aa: CASSQGGELFF

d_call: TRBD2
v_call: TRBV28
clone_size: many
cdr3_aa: CASRGTSGRQSYTDTQYF

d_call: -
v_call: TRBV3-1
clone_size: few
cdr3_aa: CASTNTGMSYGYTF

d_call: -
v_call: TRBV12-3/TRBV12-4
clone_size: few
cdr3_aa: CASFLKTDGYTF

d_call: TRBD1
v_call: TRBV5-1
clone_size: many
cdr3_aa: CASSYAQGASNSPLHF

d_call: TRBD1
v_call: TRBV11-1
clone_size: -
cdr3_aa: CASSRDRESLSGANVLTF

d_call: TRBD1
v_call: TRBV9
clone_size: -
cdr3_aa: CASSPTQGGGYTF

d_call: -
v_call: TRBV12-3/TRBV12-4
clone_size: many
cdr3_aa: CASSPTASVETQYF

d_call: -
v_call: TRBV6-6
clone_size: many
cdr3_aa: CASSYEAGNEQFF

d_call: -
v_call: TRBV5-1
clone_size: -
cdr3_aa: CASSEIAGNQPQHF

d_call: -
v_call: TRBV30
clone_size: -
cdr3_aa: CAWSKTGNTEAFF

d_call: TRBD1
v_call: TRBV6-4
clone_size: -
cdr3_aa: CASSVAGTGAANEQFF

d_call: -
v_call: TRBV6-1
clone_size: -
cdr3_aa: CASSQLGGNYGYTF

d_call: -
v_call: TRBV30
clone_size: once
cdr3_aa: CAWSVRGPYGYTF

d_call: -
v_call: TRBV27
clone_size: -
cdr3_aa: CASSDRIYGYTF

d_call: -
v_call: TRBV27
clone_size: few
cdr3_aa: CASNPHGRNTGELFF

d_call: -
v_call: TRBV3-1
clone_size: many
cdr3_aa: CASSQDWGKGNSYEQYF

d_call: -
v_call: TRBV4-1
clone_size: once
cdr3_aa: CASSQEIGGTEAFF

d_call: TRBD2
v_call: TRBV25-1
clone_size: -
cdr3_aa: CASSDRDYPHEQYF

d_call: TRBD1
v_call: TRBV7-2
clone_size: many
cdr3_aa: CASSYTGTGVNQETQYF

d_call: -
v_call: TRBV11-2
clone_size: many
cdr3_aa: CASSFGRSNYGYTF

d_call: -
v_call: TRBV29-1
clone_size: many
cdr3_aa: CSVVLTGRANQPQHF

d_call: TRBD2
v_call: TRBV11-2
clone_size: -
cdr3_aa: CASSWTSGGLSSTDTQYF

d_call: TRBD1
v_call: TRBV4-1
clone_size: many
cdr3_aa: CASSQTRGQETQYF

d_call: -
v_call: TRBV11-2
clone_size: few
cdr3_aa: CASSSTRPTESSYNEQFF

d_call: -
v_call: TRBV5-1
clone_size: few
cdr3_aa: CASSLGAGRGEAFF

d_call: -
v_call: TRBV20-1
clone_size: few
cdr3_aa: CSARDNQGDSNTEAFF

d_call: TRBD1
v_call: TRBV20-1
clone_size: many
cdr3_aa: CSASRDRQTQYF

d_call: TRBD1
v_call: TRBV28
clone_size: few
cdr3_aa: CACTGEKAGELFF

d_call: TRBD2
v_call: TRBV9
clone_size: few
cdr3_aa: CASSVDGAGAHTDTQYF

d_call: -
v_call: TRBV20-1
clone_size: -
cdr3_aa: CSARDLRTQYF

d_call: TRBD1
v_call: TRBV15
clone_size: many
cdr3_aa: CATSRDRRTGGGGEQFF

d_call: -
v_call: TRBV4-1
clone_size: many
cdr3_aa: CASSQDGGIYEQYF

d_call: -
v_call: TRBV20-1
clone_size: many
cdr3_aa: CSARQYTEAFF

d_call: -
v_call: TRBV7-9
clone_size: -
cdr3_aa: CASGGLRVGELFF

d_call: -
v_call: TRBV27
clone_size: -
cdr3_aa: CASSQLQGSEQYF

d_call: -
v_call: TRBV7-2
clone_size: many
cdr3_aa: CASSRVMLAHNTGELFF

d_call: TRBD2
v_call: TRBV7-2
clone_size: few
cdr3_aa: CASSRAGSSYEQYF

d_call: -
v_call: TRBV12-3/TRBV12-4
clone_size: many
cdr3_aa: CASRVGGDSTQYF

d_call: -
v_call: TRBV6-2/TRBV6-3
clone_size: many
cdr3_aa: CASSYDPDSPWSYEQYF

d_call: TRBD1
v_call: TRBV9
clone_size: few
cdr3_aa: CASSVTGGEYTGELFF

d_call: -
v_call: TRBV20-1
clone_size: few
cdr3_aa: CSASRFPQHF